Below, one T cell receptor (beta chain) is given with its context. A far larger clone differs by one base, so this is likely a read error. Priming of first-strand cDNA relied on TRAV- and TRBV-specific primers (covering alpha and beta chains). For amplifying TCRs, the PCR ran for around 20 cycles with Phusion, which was used together with a constant-region primer and the adapter on the V primers. TCRdb re-called the reads through MiXCR, storing one row per CDR3 protein. The table records 75,000 to 95,000 distinct CDR3 sequences, 20% to 25% of them present only once. These data are taken from a study of low-dose radiotherapy and immunotherapy resistance in tumors. Trimming shortened V by 7 bases and J by 7 bases, and 17 bases separated the two germline ends. This CDR3 region has 13 residues. CDR1 is MNHNY and CDR2 is SVGAGI in the germline V gene (reference sequence). Time point defined: after trial treatment. Stated treatment: LDRT plus nivolumab, ipilimumab, low-dose cyclophosphamide and aspirin (RACIN trial).

This chain connects TRBV6-6 to TRBJ2-7; D remains ambiguous. This specimen was PBMCs, taken after low-dose radiotherapy plus immunotherapy. The receptor's source is a female donor with ovarian cancer. CDR3 bases: TGTGCCAGCAATCGGACGGGCTGGGAAGAGCAGTACTTC. It encodes CASNRTGWEEQYF.